Listed below are T cell receptor beta chains from one sample, sequenced in a study of shared clonotypes between healthy human individuals. Repertoires were generated with immunoSEQ multiplex PCR, while TCRdb's copy carries only in-frame clones and drops some. The sample has roughly 2 million clones; just under 95% are singletons. Input material: naive CD8+ T cells sorted from blood. All receptors come from a man between 18 and 35 years old in good health. Each CDR3 is given with its conserved first and last residue. The D gene is left open where the match is weak.

v_gene: TRBV10-1
j_gene: TRBJ2-3
d_gene: .
CDR3aa: CASSEVQGLTDTQYF
CDR3nt: TGCGCCAGCAGTGAGGTTCAGGGTTTGACAGATACGCAGTATTTT

v_gene: TRBV7-9
j_gene: TRBJ1-5
d_gene: .
CDR3aa: CASSLVGGPYSNQPQHF
CDR3nt: TGTGCCAGCAGCTTAGTAGGGGGGCCTTATAGCAATCAGCCCCAGCATTTT

v_gene: TRBV27
j_gene: TRBJ2-1
d_gene: .
CDR3aa: CASSLSAGRPYNEQFF
CDR3nt: TGTGCCAGCAGTTTATCGGCAGGAAGACCCTACAATGAGCAGTTCTTC

v_gene: TRBV28
j_gene: TRBJ2-7
d_gene: .
CDR3aa: CASSLIPGARYEQYF
CDR3nt: TGTGCCAGCAGTTTAATTCCGGGGGCCCGCTACGAGCAGTACTTC

v_gene: TRBV27
j_gene: TRBJ2-5
d_gene: TRBD2
CDR3aa: CASSWGTSGQETQYF
CDR3nt: TGTGCCAGCAGTTGGGGGACTAGCGGGCAAGAGACCCAGTACTTC

v_gene: TRBV27
j_gene: TRBJ1-5
d_gene: .
CDR3aa: CASSLDPYSNQPQHF
CDR3nt: TGTGCCAGCAGTTTGGACCCTTATAGCAATCAGCCCCAGCATTTT

v_gene: TRBV7-7
j_gene: TRBJ2-3
d_gene: TRBD2
CDR3aa: CASSLEVAGMDTQYF
CDR3nt: TGTGCTAGCAGCCTAGAAGTAGCGGGAATGGATACGCAGTATTTT

v_gene: TRBV10-1
j_gene: TRBJ1-3
d_gene: .
CDR3aa: CASSESQAPGNTIYF
CDR3nt: TGCGCCAGCAGTGAGTCGCAGGCCCCTGGAAACACCATATATTTT

v_gene: TRBV30
j_gene: TRBJ2-3
d_gene: TRBD2
CDR3aa: CAWSVGAGTDTQYF
CDR3nt: TGTGCCTGGAGTGTTGGAGCGGGGACAGATACGCAGTATTTT

v_gene: TRBV7-9
j_gene: TRBJ1-2
d_gene: .
CDR3aa: CASSLLGEWGALYGYTF
CDR3nt: TGTGCCAGCAGCTTACTCGGAGAATGGGGCGCCTTATATGGCTACACCTTC

v_gene: TRBV9
j_gene: TRBJ2-3
d_gene: .
CDR3aa: CASSVGLYNTDTQYF
CDR3nt: TGTGCCAGCAGCGTCGGACTCTACAACACAGATACGCAGTATTTT

v_gene: TRBV30
j_gene: TRBJ2-7
d_gene: .
CDR3aa: CAWSVRGLSDEQYF
CDR3nt: TGTGCCTGGAGTGTACGTGGACTATCGGACGAGCAGTACTTC

v_gene: TRBV30
j_gene: TRBJ1-1
d_gene: TRBD1
CDR3aa: CAWGPETGGKTFF
CDR3nt: TGTGCCTGGGGTCCCGAGACAGGGGGCAAGACTTTCTTT

v_gene: TRBV29-1
j_gene: TRBJ1-2
d_gene: TRBD1
CDR3aa: CSVETGEEPYGYTF
CDR3nt: TGCAGCGTTGAAACAGGGGAAGAACCCTATGGCTACACCTTC

v_gene: TRBV6-5
j_gene: TRBJ2-7
d_gene: .
CDR3aa: CASSYSQGLYEQYF
CDR3nt: TGTGCCAGCAGTTACTCTCAGGGGCTCTACGAGCAGTACTTC

v_gene: TRBV27
j_gene: TRBJ2-7
d_gene: .
CDR3aa: CASSDRLGSSYEQYF
CDR3nt: TGTGCCAGCAGTGACCGACTAGGGAGCTCCTACGAGCAGTACTTC

v_gene: TRBV27
j_gene: TRBJ1-1
d_gene: TRBD1
CDR3aa: CASSRTGTNTEAFF
CDR3nt: TGTGCCAGCAGCCGGACAGGGACGAACACTGAAGCTTTCTTT

v_gene: TRBV9
j_gene: TRBJ2-1
d_gene: TRBD2
CDR3aa: CASSVVAGGSEQFF
CDR3nt: TGTGCCAGCAGCGTAGTTGCGGGAGGGAGTGAGCAGTTCTTC

v_gene: TRBV12-5
j_gene: TRBJ1-6
d_gene: .
CDR3aa: CASGFGVGNSPLHF
CDR3nt: TGTGCTAGTGGTTTTGGTGTCGGTAATTCACCCCTCCACTTT

v_gene: TRBV5-1
j_gene: TRBJ2-5
d_gene: TRBD1
CDR3aa: CASSPLTGGFKETQYF
CDR3nt: TGCGCCAGCTCCCCCTTGACAGGGGGCTTTAAAGAGACCCAGTACTTC

v_gene: TRBV9
j_gene: TRBJ2-3
d_gene: .
CDR3aa: CASSVASTDTQYF
CDR3nt: TGTGCCAGCAGCGTAGCTAGCACAGATACGCAGTATTTT

v_gene: TRBV6-6
j_gene: TRBJ2-5
d_gene: TRBD2
CDR3aa: CASAPAGDPETQYF
CDR3nt: TGTGCCAGCGCTCCAGCGGGAGATCCCGAGACCCAGTACTTC

v_gene: TRBV10-1
j_gene: TRBJ2-7
d_gene: .
CDR3aa: CASSESFPGAASYEQYF
CDR3nt: TGCGCCAGCAGTGAGTCTTTTCCAGGGGCGGCCTCCTACGAGCAGTACTTC

v_gene: TRBV29-1
j_gene: TRBJ2-1
d_gene: .
CDR3aa: CSVVLDGDEQFF
CDR3nt: TGCAGCGTTGTTCTGGACGGTGATGAGCAGTTCTTC

v_gene: TRBV6-1
j_gene: TRBJ2-2
d_gene: .
CDR3aa: CASSEGTANTGELFF
CDR3nt: TGTGCCAGCAGTGAAGGTACGGCGAACACCGGGGAGCTGTTTTTT

v_gene: TRBV4-1
j_gene: TRBJ2-5
d_gene: .
CDR3aa: CASSQADTSGETQYF
CDR3nt: TGCGCCAGCAGCCAAGCTGACACGTCGGGAGAGACCCAGTACTTC

v_gene: TRBV9
j_gene: TRBJ2-2
d_gene: .
CDR3aa: CASSVEGNTGELFF
CDR3nt: TGTGCCAGCAGCGTAGAGGGGAACACCGGGGAGCTGTTTTTT

v_gene: TRBV28
j_gene: TRBJ1-1
d_gene: .
CDR3aa: CASSPQGPRVNTEAFF
CDR3nt: TGTGCCAGCAGCCCACAGGGCCCTAGGGTGAACACTGAAGCTTTCTTT

v_gene: TRBV4-3
j_gene: TRBJ2-1
d_gene: .
CDR3aa: CASSQTGPGEQFF
CDR3nt: TGCGCCAGCAGCCAAACAGGGCCAGGGGAGCAGTTCTTC